This entry lists 25 T cell receptor beta chains sequenced from one sample in a study of breast tumors, draining lymph nodes, adjacent tissues. Axillary draining lymph nodes of breast cancer patients supplied the node samples. Each CDR3 protein is one row after TCRdb ran MiXCR on the multiplex PCR reads. The sample gives about 130,000 distinct CDR3 sequences, about 20% of which show up once; around 3.5% is in the top ten. The source material was axillary lymph node tissue. The receptors were sampled from a female donor with breast cancer. Some clones in this sample may be carry-over from other donors' samples.

At least ten counts were recorded for this clonotype. The chain has TRBV19 and TRBJ1-2; TRBD1 agrees at 9 bases. Germline values: CDR1 LNHDA, CDR2 SQIVND (reference sequence). The CDR3 is 13 amino acids. V was clipped by 5 bases and J by 6 bases; unmatched bases: 4. CDR3 sequence (DNA): TGTGCCAGTAGTTCAACAGGGGGCGATGGCTACACCTTC. Translation gives CASSSTGGDGYTF.

J is TRBJ2-5 and V is TRBV2; 7 nucleotides match TRBD2. The CDR3 runs to 14 residues. From germline, CDR1 is SNHLY and CDR2 FYNNEI. Trimming took 8 bases from V and 3 from J; bases not matched to a gene: 9. The DNA for the CDR3 is TGTGCCAGCGGGGGGGGGGGACCCGAAGAGACCCAGTACTTC. This translates into CASGGGGPEETQYF.

Regarding this clonotype: A much larger clone differs from this one at a single base, so this may be a read error. As DNA, the CDR3 is TGTGCCAGCAGTGCCGGGGACCAGTGCTTC. This sequence encodes CASSAGDQCF. The chain recombines TRBV2 with TRBJ2-5, with D perhaps TRBD1 or TRBD2 (5 bases each). There are 10 residues in the CDR3. Per germline, CDR1 SNHLY and CDR2 FYNNEI.

In this sample, this clonotype turned up many times. The gene calls are TRBV2 and TRBJ1-4; the D gene is possibly TRBD1 (5 bases). The V end lost 6 bases, the J end lost 3 bases, and 17 bases lay between the germline ends. In germline, CDR1 is SNHLY, CDR2 FYNNEI. The CDR3 extends over 16 amino acids. The CDR3 sequence is CASRLRGQASNEKLFF. The DNA of the CDR3 is TGTGCCAGCAGATTAAGGGGCCAAGCCTCTAATGAAAAACTGTTTTTT.

This clonotype was seen repeatedly, ten times or more. The chain has TRBV6-5 and TRBJ1-3; TRBD1 might be the D (5 bases). The germline V gene has CDR1 MNHEY and CDR2 SVGAGI. This CDR3 contains 15 residues. V was shortened by 2 bases and J by 1 base, with 9 bases between the two germline ends. The chain's CDR3 is CASSYGGISGNTIYF. In DNA, the CDR3 is TGTGCCAGCAGTTACGGGGGGATTTCTGGAAACACCATATATTTT.

This clonotype appeared a single time. The chain carries TRBV29-1 and TRBJ1-2; D not certain. The germline CDR1 and CDR2 sequences are SQVTM and ANQGSEA. The CDR3 is 14 residues long. Trimming shortened V by 8 bases and J by 2 bases, and 18 bases separated the two germline ends. The DNA for the CDR3 is TGCAGCATTCGCGACTCACGCACCAACTATGGCTACACCTTC. It translates to CSIRDSRTNYGYTF.

With respect to this clonotype: A clone one base away is much larger, so this may be a read error. The chain recombines TRBV20-1 with TRBJ2-5; D tentatively fits TRBD1 or TRBD2 (6 bases each). V lost 0 bases and J 0 bases, leaving 14 bases between the germline ends. The V gene's germline CDR1 is DFQATT and CDR2 SNEGSKA (reference sequence). The CDR3 has 16 residues. The CDR3 reads CSARERGVADQETQYF. The CDR3 DNA is TGCAGTGCTAGAGAGAGGGGGGTGGCGGACCAAGAGACCCAGTACTTC.

A remark on this clonotype: A clone one base away is much larger, so this may be a read error. The rearrangement links TRBV5-5 to TRBJ1-4; D is ambiguous. This CDR3 has 12 residues. The V gene's germline CDR1 is SGHKS and CDR2 YYEKEE (reference sequence). The DNA for the CDR3 is TGTGCCGGCAGCTTGGTGGGGGAAAAACTGTTTTTT. Its protein product is CAGSLVGEKLFF.

This clonotype was observed at least ten times. This chain joins TRBV6-1 and TRBJ2-7; 7 bases line up with TRBD2. Germline CDR1 and CDR2: MNHNS and SASEGT. CDR3 length: 15 amino acids. The J segment lost 7 bases and the V segment lost 2 bases, leaving 11 bases of the junction unmatched. Here the CDR3 DNA reads TGTGCCAGCAGTGAATCGTGGACTAGTAGGGCTGAGCAGTACTTC. Its protein is CASSESWTSRAEQYF.

In this sample, this clonotype turned up many times. V gene TRBV5-1 combines with J gene TRBJ2-1; TRBD2 is a possible D gene (6 bases). CDR1 is SGHRS and CDR2 is YFSETQ in the germline V gene. The CDR3 is 13 residues long. Trimming stripped 7 bases from V and 5 bases from J, with 13 bases between. CDR3 DNA: TGCGCCAGCCGACCGGGACTCAACAATGAGCAGTTCTTC. It is translated as CASRPGLNNEQFF.

The chain is built from TRBV5-8 and TRBJ2-4, with 7 nucleotides matching TRBD2. The CDR3 totals 16 residues. V was clipped by 1 base and J by 8 bases; unmatched bases: 12. The germline V gene encodes CDR1 SGHTS and CDR2 YDEGEE. The CDR3 sequence: CASSLTGQGGGDIQYF. CDR3 DNA sequence: TGTGCCAGCAGCTTGACTGGGCAGGGCGGGGGAGACATTCAGTACTTC.

Only a few counts were recorded for this clonotype. The chain recombines TRBV5-1 with TRBJ1-4; the match to TRBD1 covers 10 bases. The CDR3 totals 16 residues. The V gene end was trimmed by 4 bases and the J gene end by 1 base; junction bases not matched to a gene: 4. CDR1 is SGHRS, CDR2 YFSETQ, per germline. The CDR3 spells CASSKTGGVTNEKLFF. CDR3 DNA sequence: TGCGCCAGCAGCAAGACAGGGGGCGTAACTAATGAAAAACTGTTTTTT. Based on the CDR3 plus reference TRBV5-1 and TRBJ1-4, the full variable domain is KAGVTQTPRYLIKTRGQQVTLSCSPISGHRSVSWYQQTPGQGLQFLFEYFSETQRNKGNFPGRFSGRQFSNSRSEMNVSTLELGDSALYLCASSKTGGVTNEKLFFGSGTQLSVL.

This clonotype appeared many times. V and J are TRBV20-1 and TRBJ1-5; perhaps TRBD1 as D (5 bases). Germline assignment: CDR1 DFQATT and CDR2 SNEGSKA (reference sequence). CDR3 length: 14 amino acids. V lost 6 bases and J 0 bases, leaving 12 bases between the germline ends. For the CDR3, the DNA is TGCAGTGCAACCGGGACTTATAGCAATCAGCCCCAGCATTTT. This encodes CSATGTYSNQPQHF.

This sequence joins TRBV5-6 and TRBJ1-2; TRBD1 matches at 9 bases. The CDR3 runs 14 residues. V shed 4 bases and J 4 bases; nucleotides not matched to a gene: 5. Germline V gene data show CDR1 as SGHDT and CDR2 as YYEEEE. CDR3 DNA: TGTGCCAGCAGCCCGAGGACAGGGGCCTATGGCTACACCTTC. Its translation: CASSPRTGAYGYTF.

Points on this clonotype: One end of the junction does not line up with germline, which may come from a read error. The chain uses TRBV5-1 and TRBJ2-3; 13 bases are a match to TRBD2. This CDR3 has 17 amino acids. The germline gives CDR1 SGHRS, CDR2 YFSETQ. The chain's CDR3 is CACSPRTSGGYTDTQYF. DNA of the CDR3: TGCGCCTGCAGCCCGAGGACTAGCGGGGGATACACAGATACGCAGTATTTT.

A note on this clonotype: Since a much larger clone is just one base distant, this may be a read error. The chain is built from TRBV5-5 and TRBJ2-5; 7 bases agree with TRBD1. J lost 1 base, V lost 7 bases, and 7 bases had no gene match. The CDR3 covers 14 residues. From germline, CDR1 is SGHKS and CDR2 YYEKEE (reference sequence). This chain's CDR3 is CASGIGDSQETQYF. The CDR3 DNA reads as TGTGCCAGCGGCATTGGGGACAGCCAAGAGACCCAGTACTTC. The full variable domain, rest sourced from reference TRBV5-5 and TRBJ2-5, is DAGVTQSPTHLIKTRGQQVTLRCSPISGHKSVSWYQQVLGQGPQFIFQYYEKEERGRGNFPDRFSARQFPNYSSELNVNALLLGDSALYLCASGIGDSQETQYFGPGTRLLVL.

Note on this clonotype: A single base separates this from a much larger clone, so it may be a read error. The CDR3 end shows no conserved phenylalanine or tryptophan, and so a read error is likely. The chain has TRBV4-2 and TRBJ2-1; tentative D call: TRBD1 (6 bases). The CDR3 sequence is 15 residues long. Germline V CDR1 and CDR2: LGHNA, YNFKEQ. The ends were cut back, 0 bases at V and 4 bases at J, with 10 bases in the middle. CDR3 loop: CASSQERQVYNEQFL. CDR3 DNA sequence: TGTGCCAGCAGCCAAGAACGACAGGTATACAATGAGCAGTTCCTC.

This clonotype was seen ten or more times. The genes are TRBV25-1 and TRBJ2-3; D might be TRBD1 (6 bases). The germline V and J ends were trimmed by 4 bases and 4 bases, with 15 bases remaining between them. Per germline, CDR1 MGHDK and CDR2 SYGVNS. CDR3 size: 15 residues. The CDR3 loop is CASSGRQDGPDTQYF. The CDR3 nucleotides read TGTGCCAGCAGTGGACGACAGGATGGTCCAGATACGCAGTATTTT.

About this clonotype itself: This could be a read error, since a much larger clone is one nucleotide away. This chain uses TRBV27 with TRBJ1-4; 8 nucleotides match TRBD1. The CDR3 runs 15 residues. CDR1 and CDR2 from the germline V gene are MNHEY and SMNVEV (reference sequence). The CDR3 is CASSVWTGRPEELFF. The CDR3, as DNA: TGTGCCAGCAGTGTGTGGACAGGGAGGCCTGAAGAACTGTTTTTT.

This clonotype was observed a single time. A much bigger clone sits one base away, suggesting this may be a read error. The chain employs TRBV6-1 and TRBJ2-3, with TRBD1 matching over 11 bases. The length of the CDR3 is 14 residues. Germline CDR1 reads MNHNS; CDR2 reads SASEGT. This CDR3 reads CASSWDRGTGTQYF. The CDR3 DNA follows: TGTGCCAGCAGTTGGGACAGGGGGACAGGTACGCAGTATTTT.

This clonotype was seen at least ten times. The rearrangement uses TRBV20-1 and TRBJ2-3; no clear D gene. The ends were cut back, 3 bases at V and 3 bases at J, with 10 bases in the middle. This CDR3 is built from 13 residues. CDR1 and CDR2 (germline): DFQATT, SNEGSKA (reference sequence). The CDR3 is CSASVQTTDTQYF. In nucleotides, the CDR3 is TGCAGTGCTAGTGTACAGACAACAGATACGCAGTATTTT.

This rearrangement joins TRBV25-1 to TRBJ2-1; tentative D call: TRBD1 (6 bases). With 8 bases removed from V and 8 bases from J, the gap between germline ends came to 22 bases. CDR3 length equals 15 residues. Germline-derived CDR1 and CDR2 are MGHDK and SYGVNS. CDR3 in DNA: TGTGCCAGCTCCCCGGGCGTACAGGGCGACGATGAGCAGTTCTTC. This encodes CASSPGVQGDDEQFF.

This clonotype was seen more than once but under ten times. The chain is built from TRBV3-1 and TRBJ2-2; the D gene is possibly TRBD1 (6 bases). The V gene's germline CDR1 is LGHDT and CDR2 YNNKEL (reference sequence). The CDR3 has 13 residues. V was cut by 4 bases and J by 7 bases, with 10 bases left in between. The CDR3 DNA sequence: TGTGCCAGCAGCCGCCGACAGGACGGGGAGCTGTTTTTT. It yields the protein CASSRRQDGELFF.

This clonotype was found many times. The chain has TRBV7-6 and TRBJ1-4; TRBD1 agrees at 7 bases. CDR1 and CDR2 (germline): SGHVS, FNYEAQ. The CDR3 is 16 residues long. The ends lost 5 bases at V and 6 bases at J; junction bases unmatched: 12. The CDR3 protein is CASSRRGGGGDEKLFF. The DNA for the CDR3 is TGTGCCAGCAGCCGGCGTGGGGGAGGGGGCGATGAAAAACTGTTTTTT.

This clonotype came up a few times. The chain links TRBV28 to TRBJ2-5, with TRBD2 matching over 13 bases. The CDR3 covers 19 residues. The V segment lost 4 bases and the J segment 5 bases; nucleotides outside the gene matches: 16. The V gene's germline CDR1 is MDHEN and CDR2 SYDVKM. The CDR3 loop reads CASSSSGLAGPYARETQYF. CDR3 DNA: TGTGCCAGCAGTTCCTCGGGACTAGCGGGACCATATGCTAGGGAGACCCAGTACTTC.